Sequencing of this TCR beta chain was carried out in a study of blood T cell repertoires in COVID-19. Background on the study: From T cells, B-cell-depleted T cells, or PBMCs came the material, which was cDNA or gDNA.

Cohorts were based on clinical histories the participants reported. Germline V CDR1 and CDR2: SNHLY, FYNNEI. With 9 bases removed from V and 0 bases from J, the gap between germline ends came to 9 bases. The CDR3 loop spans 13 amino acids. This clone was observed a handful of times. Only in-frame clones appear in the TCRdb table, and some are missing; sequencing was by immunoSEQ multiplex PCR. The data show 150,000 to 190,000 clones, with roughly four fifths seen just once and 7.3% held by the top ten. The source of this sequence is a middle-aged man who had recovered from COVID-19. The chain combines TRBV2 with TRBJ1-3; D is perhaps TRBD1 (5 bases). The sequencing sample was made of PBMCs or T cells enriched from blood (not recorded which). CDR3 amino acids: CARGGPSGNTIYF. DNA of the CDR3: TGTGCCAGGGGGGGTCCCTCTGGAAACACCATATATTTT.